The clone carrying this T cell receptor (beta chain) was seen a handful of times. Antigen specificity is unknown. The investigators amplified TCR beta CDR3 regions from RNA transcripts. First-round RT-PCR of the TCR CDR3 relied on the HTBI primer set. TCRdb reprocessed the multiplex PCR reads via MiXCR and lists one record per CDR3 protein. The sample comprises just under 750,000 distinct CDR3 sequences, under 45% of which are singletons, and less than 40% rests with the top ten. The sample comes from a study of T cells in Graves' hyperthyroidism and ophthalmopathy. Germline V gene sequence: CDR1 SGHAT, CDR2 FQNNGV. The CDR3 covers 17 residues. V gave up 1 base and J gave up 6 bases; unmatched junction bases: 9. Hyperthyroidism had been newly diagnosed in patients aged 18 to 65, and its duration was under 2 months. The study, taken as a whole, reports: Ophthalmopathy was separated from stable hyperthyroidism by a 13 V-J model.

The sample taken for sequencing was blood. The TCR sequence derives from a woman aged 40 to 50 with Graves' hyperthyroidism. The V gene is TRBV11-2, the J gene TRBJ2-2; TRBD1 matches 9 bases. Here the CDR3 reads CASSLAKDRGGAGELFF. CDR3 nucleotide sequence: TGTGCCAGCAGCTTAGCCAAGGACAGGGGAGGTGCCGGGGAGCTGTTTTTT.